The clone carrying this TCR beta chain was recorded once. The protocol was immunoSEQ multiplex PCR, while the TCRdb copy is restricted to in-frame clones and leaves out a portion. Seen here are 150,000 to 200,000 clones, about 86% observed once, and the top ten hold more than 7.5%. V lost 2 bases and J lost 0, with 8 bases in between. The CDR3 covers 16 residues. The germline gives CDR1 MDHEN, CDR2 SYDVKM. The data were obtained in a study of blood T cell repertoires in COVID-19. About the study: The analysed material was cDNA or gDNA that came from T cells, B-cell-depleted T cells, or PBMCs.

Sequenced input: peripheral blood. The sequence was collected from a man in his fifties or sixties with active or convalescent COVID-19. The chain couples TRBV28 to TRBJ2-6; the D gene is possibly TRBD2 (5 bases). CDR3 nucleotides: TGTGCCAGCAGTTTAAGGGAGAGCTCTGGGGCCAACGTCCTGACTTTC. As protein: CASSLRESSGANVLTF.